This T cell receptor (beta chain) emerged from a study of blood T cells in healthy people across ages. Findings of the study overall: Among long-lived donors, naive CD4+ cells were more numerous and diversity higher than in aged donors.

Together with a sample-barcoded 5' primer, a J-beta primer mix was included in a second PCR lasting about 6 to 11 cycles. In TCRdb, the 5' RACE reads were re-called with MiXCR into one record per CDR3 protein. The sample includes about 1,800,000 distinct CDR3 sequences, approximately 30% of them seen just once. V lost 6 bases and J 5 bases, leaving 14 bases between the germline ends. CDR1 and CDR2 from the germline V gene are MDHEN and SYDVKM. This CDR3 spans 14 amino acids. This clonotype was detected only a few times. Its antigen is unknown. Sequenced material: blood. The rearrangement uses TRBV28 and TRBJ2-1; D perhaps matches TRBD2 (5 bases). The sequence was obtained from a young woman in good health. The CDR3 sequence is CASRPGNPHNEQFF. In DNA, the CDR3 is TGTGCCAGCAGGCCCGGGAACCCTCACAATGAGCAGTTCTTC.